This TCR beta chain was obtained from a study of cytomegalovirus exposure and HLA in healthy donors. Findings of the study overall: Most subjects had HLA-A and HLA-B alleles reportedly predicted accurately by TCR beta sequences.

The PCR ran on 60 Vbeta and 13 Jbeta primers. Sequenced by immunoSEQ multiplex PCR; TCRdb stores in-frame clones only, minus some. The data show more than 150,000 clones, 80% seen once. This CDR3 is built from 14 residues. Trimming removed 4 bases at V and 3 bases at J, with 13 bases between. The germline gives CDR1 SQVTM, CDR2 ANQGSEA. Remarks on this clone: Its antigen is unknown.

The sequencing sample was made of PBMCs. The rearrangement links TRBV29-1 to TRBJ1-5, with D perhaps matching TRBD1 (5 bases). The TCR originated in a girl under 18 in good health and CMV-seropositive. CDR3 DNA: TGCAGCGTTGCGCCAGCGGGGACCAATCAGCCCCAGCATTTT. Amino acid sequence: CSVAPAGTNQPQHF.